Each of the 21 T cell receptor beta chains below was sequenced from the same sample in a study of T cell repertoires in cytomegalovirus infection. TCRdb reprocessed the reads via MiXCR and lists one record per CDR3 protein. This sample has some 940,000 distinct CDR3 sequences, with about a third found just once. These TCRs are of unknown antigen specificity. Sequenced here: cultured CD8+ T cells from PBMCs, sampled from culture after CMV antigen stimulation. The source of these receptors is a human donor in good health (CMV status not recorded). Some clones in this sample may be carry-over from other donors' samples.

This clonotype was observed at least ten times. The V and J genes are TRBV7-8 and TRBJ2-7; 7 nucleotides line up with TRBD2. CDR3 length equals 16 residues. The V gene's germline CDR1 is SGHVS and CDR2 FQNEAQ. V lost 0 bases to trimming and J lost 0 bases; unmatched junction nucleotides: 5. The CDR3 DNA reads as TGTGCCAGCAGCTTAGCGGGAGGGTTAAGCTCCTACGAGCAGTACGTC. Protein product: CASSLAGGLSSYEQYV.

This clonotype came up a few times. The chain combines TRBV27 with TRBJ1-5, with no clear D. This CDR3 contains 14 residues. The V gene lost 0 bases and the J gene lost 7 bases, with 10 bases spanning the gap. CDR1 is MNHEY, CDR2 SMNVEV, per germline (reference sequence). The CDR3 sequence is CASSLSRVGQPQHF. CDR3 DNA sequence: TGTGCCAGCAGTTTATCTCGGGTGGGCCAGCCCCAGCATTTT.

The table lists this clonotype with a few counts. The chain carries TRBV14 and TRBJ1-6; 8 bases line up with TRBD1. V shed 4 bases and J 7 bases; nucleotides not matched to a gene: 12. This CDR3 region has 17 residues. CDR1 SGHDN and CDR2 FVKESK come from the germline V gene. The CDR3 is CASSPVGQGVYNSPLHF. DNA of the CDR3: TGTGCCAGCAGCCCGGTAGGACAGGGAGTATACAATTCACCCCTCCACTTT.

This clonotype was found a few times. The rearrangement uses TRBV19 and TRBJ2-7, with D perhaps TRBD2 (6 bases). Germline V gene sequence: CDR1 LNHDA, CDR2 SQIVND (reference sequence). Between the trimmed V and J ends, which lost 7 bases and 5 bases, there was a span of 18 bases. This CDR3 region has 14 residues. The CDR3 nucleotides read TGTGCCAGTACCCGGGGGACCTCATTCGACGAGCAGTACTTC. Protein: CASTRGTSFDEQYF.

This chain joins TRBV4-1 and TRBJ1-2; 11 bases are a match to TRBD1. Germline trimming cut 4 bases from V and 2 bases from J; bases unmatched to any gene: 9. Germline values: CDR1 MGHRA, CDR2 YSYEKL. The CDR3 spans 17 residues. CDR3 region: CASSPRDRGVENYGYTF. In nucleotides, the CDR3 is TGCGCCAGCAGCCCCCGGGACAGGGGGGTTGAAAACTATGGCTACACCTTC.

V is TRBV6-6 and J is TRBJ2-7; TRBD1 agrees at 7 bases. V lost 2 bases and J lost 3; bases outside the gene matches: 4. Germline V lookup: CDR1 MNHNY, CDR2 SVGAGI (reference sequence). CDR3 length equals 14 residues. The CDR3 sequence: CASSYGQGDYEQYF. The CDR3 DNA sequence: TGTGCCAGCAGTTACGGGCAGGGGGACTACGAGCAGTACTTC.

Only a few counts were recorded for this clonotype. V gene TRBV6-5 combines with J gene TRBJ1-6, with TRBD1 as a possible D gene (5 bases). Germline V lookup: CDR1 MNHEY, CDR2 SVGAGI. Trimming stripped 0 bases from V and 9 bases from J, with 12 bases between. There are 15 residues in the CDR3. As DNA, the CDR3 is TGTGCCAGCAGTTACTCGCCAGGGACTTTTTCACCCCTCCACTTT. It codes for CASSYSPGTFSPLHF.

This clonotype has just a few counts. The V gene is TRBV6-2 or TRBV6-3, the J gene TRBJ1-3; D unresolved. The CDR3 contains 14 residues. Germline V gene data show CDR1 as MNHEY and CDR2 as SVGEGT. Trimming took off 6 bases at V and 5 bases at J, with 14 bases between the two ends. CDR3: CASRYDWARNTIYF. The CDR3, as DNA: TGTGCCAGCAGATACGACTGGGCTCGAAACACCATATATTTT.

V and J are TRBV6-5 and TRBJ1-5, with D perhaps matching TRBD1 (5 bases). CDR3 length: 14 residues. V was pared by 2 bases and J by 7 bases, with 12 bases between. Germline values: CDR1 MNHEY, CDR2 SVGAGI. The DNA for the CDR3 is TGTGCCAGCAGTTACGCAGGGCAGAGGCAGCCCCAGCATTTT. Amino acids: CASSYAGQRQPQHF.

The CDR3 here is CASSLVPTSDETQYF. The CDR3 DNA follows: TGTGCCAGCAGCTTAGTCCCGACTAGCGATGAGACCCAGTACTTC. V gene TRBV7-6 combines with J gene TRBJ2-5, with TRBD2 identical over 8 bases. The V segment lost 1 base and the J segment 5 bases; nucleotides outside the gene matches: 6. Germline CDR1 and CDR2: SGHVS and FNYEAQ. CDR3 length: 15 amino acids.

The genes are TRBV9 and TRBJ2-6; D is uncertain. CDR1 and CDR2 from the germline V gene are SGDLS and YYNGEE. CDR3 length: 16 amino acids. V was clipped by 4 bases and J by 1 base, with 12 bases between them. The CDR3 sequence is CASSTSGRSGANVLTF. As DNA, the CDR3 is TGTGCCAGCAGCACATCAGGACGATCTGGGGCCAACGTCCTGACTTTC.

The genes are TRBV12-3 or TRBV12-4 and TRBJ2-7, with 8 bases identical to TRBD1. The CDR3 sequence is 14 residues long. Trimming took 1 base from V and 6 from J; bases not matched to a gene: 5. CDR3: CASSLGTGRSEQYV. CDR3 bases: TGTGCCAGCAGTTTAGGGACAGGGAGGAGCGAGCAGTACGTC.

There are a few counts of this clonotype. The genes are TRBV12-5 and TRBJ2-7; TRBD1 matches at 8 bases. The germline V gene encodes CDR1 LGHNT and CDR2 FRNRAP. The CDR3 has 12 residues. Losses at the gene ends were 1 base for V and 11 bases for J; bases not matched to a gene: 4. The CDR3 region has the DNA TGTGCTAGTGGTTTGGGCCGGGACAGGAAGTACTTC. Translating it yields CASGLGRDRKYF.

This chain connects TRBV6-2 or TRBV6-3 to TRBJ2-3; D unresolved. Germline lookup yields CDR1 MNHEY and CDR2 SVGEGT. The CDR3 consists of 15 residues. Trimming shortened V by 5 bases and J by 1 base, and 13 bases separated the two germline ends. The chain's CDR3 is CASSQIREGTDTQYF. CDR3 DNA sequence: TGTGCCAGCAGTCAGATACGAGAGGGCACAGATACGCAGTATTTT.

This clonotype was seen more than once but under ten times. The chain uses TRBV27 and TRBJ1-5; D call uncertain. The CDR3 extends over 16 amino acids. Per germline, CDR1 MNHEY and CDR2 SMNVEV (reference sequence). V gave up 5 bases and J gave up 7 bases, with 21 bases separating them. The CDR3 is CASSPNPGGSRQPQHF. DNA for the CDR3: TGTGCCAGCAGTCCAAACCCTGGCGGGTCTAGGCAGCCCCAGCATTTT.

This clonotype was counted only a few times. The rearrangement links TRBV19 to TRBJ1-2, with D uncertain. The CDR3 consists of 14 residues. The ends were cut back, 6 bases at V and 0 bases at J, with 11 bases in the middle. Germline loops: CDR1 LNHDA, CDR2 SQIVND (reference sequence). CDR3 region: CASRETTTNYGYTF. The CDR3, as DNA: TGTGCCAGTAGGGAGACGACCACTAACTATGGCTACACCTTC.

This clonotype was counted between two and nine times. The chain recombines TRBV9 with TRBJ2-3; possibly TRBD2 for D (6 bases). CDR1 SGDLS and CDR2 YYNGEE come from the germline V gene. V was pared by 3 bases and J by 6 bases, with 14 bases between. There are 14 residues in the CDR3. The CDR3 sequence is CASSGGLSWDTQYF. CDR3 bases: TGTGCCAGCAGCGGGGGACTTAGCTGGGATACGCAGTATTTT.

The chain couples TRBV12-3 or TRBV12-4 to TRBJ2-3; D not resolved. Trimming removed 3 bases from V and 2 bases from J, with 9 bases in between. CDR3 length: 14 residues. The CDR3 sequence is CASSFGPHTDTQYF. CDR3 nucleotides: TGTGCCAGCAGTTTCGGGCCACACACAGATACGCAGTATTTT.

Concerning this clonotype: An end of the junction does not agree with germline; a read error may underlie this. The rearrangement uses TRBV4-2 and TRBJ2-2, with TRBD2 as a possible D gene (5 bases). The germline V gene has CDR1 LGHNA and CDR2 YNFKEQ. This CDR3 has 16 amino acids. CDR3 DNA: TGTGCCAGCAGCCAAGAGGCGGGTTGGAGCGCCGGGAAGCTGTTTTTT. Its protein product is CASSQEAGWSAGKLFF.

The chain couples TRBV5-3 to TRBJ1-1, with D possibly matching TRBD1 (6 bases). TRBV5-3 is designated an ORF whose function remains uncertain. The CDR3 runs to 13 residues. V lost 8 bases, J lost 4 bases, and 15 bases lay in between. CDR3 DNA sequence: TGTGCCAGCCTGATACAGGGATCCACTGAAGCTTTCTTT. Translating gives CASLIQGSTEAFF.

This clonotype has only a few counts. The rearrangement links TRBV27 to TRBJ2-2; 7 nucleotides align to TRBD1. This CDR3 region has 18 residues. CDR1 and CDR2 from the germline V gene are MNHEY and SMNVEV (reference sequence). Trimming at V came to 0 bases and at J to 5 bases, leaving 12 bases not matched to a gene. The CDR3 bases are TGTGCCAGCAGTTTATCTCTGGCGCAGGGGGTAAAAACCGGGGAGCTGTTTTTT. It is translated as CASSLSLAQGVKTGELFF.